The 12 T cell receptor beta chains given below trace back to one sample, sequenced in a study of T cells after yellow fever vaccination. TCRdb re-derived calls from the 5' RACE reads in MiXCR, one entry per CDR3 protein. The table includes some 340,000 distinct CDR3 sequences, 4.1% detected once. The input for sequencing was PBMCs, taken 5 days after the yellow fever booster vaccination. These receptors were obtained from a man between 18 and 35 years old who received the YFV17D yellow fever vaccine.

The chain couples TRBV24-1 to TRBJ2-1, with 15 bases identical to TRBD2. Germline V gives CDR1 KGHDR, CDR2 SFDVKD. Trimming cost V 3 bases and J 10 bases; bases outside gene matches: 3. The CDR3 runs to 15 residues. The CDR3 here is CATSDRTSGGEEQFF. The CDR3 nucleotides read TGTGCCACCAGTGATCGGACTAGCGGGGGGGAGGAGCAGTTCTTC.

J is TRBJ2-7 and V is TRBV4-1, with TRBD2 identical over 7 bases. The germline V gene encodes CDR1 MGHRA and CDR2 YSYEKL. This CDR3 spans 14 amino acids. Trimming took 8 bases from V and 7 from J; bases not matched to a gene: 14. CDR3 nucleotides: TGCGCCAGCGGGCCAGCGGGACGTCAGGAGGAGCAGTACTTC. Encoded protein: CASGPAGRQEEQYF.

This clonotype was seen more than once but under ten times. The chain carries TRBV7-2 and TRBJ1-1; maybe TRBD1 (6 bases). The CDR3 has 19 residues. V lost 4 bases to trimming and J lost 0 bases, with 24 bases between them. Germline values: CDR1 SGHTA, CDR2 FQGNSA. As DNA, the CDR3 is TGTGCCAGCAGCTCGCCGGCCGGACAGCCTTCCCGCATGAACACTGAAGCTTTCTTT. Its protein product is CASSSPAGQPSRMNTEAFF.

In DNA, the CDR3 is TGTGCCAGCAGCCAAGTATCCCAGAGAGGTACTGAAGCTTTCTTT. Encoded protein: CASSQVSQRGTEAFF. This chain links TRBV4-2 with TRBJ1-1, with D hard to call. Germline CDR1 LGHNA, CDR2 YNFKEQ. The CDR3 loop spans 15 amino acids. Trimming removed 1 base from V and 5 bases from J, with 14 bases in between.

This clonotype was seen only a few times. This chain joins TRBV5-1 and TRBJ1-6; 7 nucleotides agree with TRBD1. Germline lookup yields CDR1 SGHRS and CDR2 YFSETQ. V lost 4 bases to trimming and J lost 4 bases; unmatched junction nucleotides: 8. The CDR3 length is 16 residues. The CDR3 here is CASSPGGQEYNSPLHF. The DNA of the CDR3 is TGCGCCAGCAGCCCGGGAGGACAGGAATATAATTCACCCCTCCACTTT.

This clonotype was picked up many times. The CDR3 nucleotides are TGCGCCAGCAGCTGGGCGAGGACAGGGGGAACAGATACGCAGTATTTT. Translation gives CASSWARTGGTDTQYF. The chain uses TRBV4-1 and TRBJ2-3; TRBD1 agrees at 10 bases. This CDR3 has 16 residues. Germline CDR1 reads MGHRA; CDR2 reads YSYEKL. The J segment lost 3 bases and the V segment lost 5 bases, leaving 8 bases of the junction unmatched.

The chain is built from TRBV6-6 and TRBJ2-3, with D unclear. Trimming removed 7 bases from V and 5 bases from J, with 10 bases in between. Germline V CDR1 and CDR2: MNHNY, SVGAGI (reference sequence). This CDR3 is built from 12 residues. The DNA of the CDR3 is TGTGCCAGCACCCTTTCAGGAGATACGCAGTATTTT. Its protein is CASTLSGDTQYF.

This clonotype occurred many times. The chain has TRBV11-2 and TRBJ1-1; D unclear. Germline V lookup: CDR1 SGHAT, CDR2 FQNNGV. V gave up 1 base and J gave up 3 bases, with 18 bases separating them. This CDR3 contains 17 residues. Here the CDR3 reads CASSLVFTARADTEAFF. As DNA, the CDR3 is TGTGCCAGCAGCTTAGTATTCACAGCCCGCGCGGACACTGAAGCTTTCTTT.

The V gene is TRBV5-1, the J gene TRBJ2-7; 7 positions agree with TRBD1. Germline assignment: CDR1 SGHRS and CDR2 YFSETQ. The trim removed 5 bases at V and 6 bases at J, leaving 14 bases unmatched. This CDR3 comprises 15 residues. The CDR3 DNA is TGCGCCAGCAGTCTGGGAGATACAGGGGCGAGCGAGCAGTACTTC. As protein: CASSLGDTGASEQYF.

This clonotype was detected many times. This CDR3 is CASSLRGAGNQPQHF. DNA for the CDR3: TGTGCCAGCAGTTTAAGGGGGGCAGGCAATCAGCCCCAGCATTTT. The chain is built from TRBV12-3 or TRBV12-4 and TRBJ1-5, with D perhaps TRBD1 (6 bases). The CDR3 loop spans 15 amino acids. Trimming shortened V by 2 bases and J by 2 bases, and 10 bases separated the two germline ends.

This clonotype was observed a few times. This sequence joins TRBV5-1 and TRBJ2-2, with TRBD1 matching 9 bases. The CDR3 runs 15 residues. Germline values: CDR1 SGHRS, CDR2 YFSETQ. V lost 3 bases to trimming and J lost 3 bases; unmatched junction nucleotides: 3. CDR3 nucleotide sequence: TGCGCCAGCAGCTGGACAGGGGTAGACACCGGGGAGCTGTTTTTT. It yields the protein CASSWTGVDTGELFF.

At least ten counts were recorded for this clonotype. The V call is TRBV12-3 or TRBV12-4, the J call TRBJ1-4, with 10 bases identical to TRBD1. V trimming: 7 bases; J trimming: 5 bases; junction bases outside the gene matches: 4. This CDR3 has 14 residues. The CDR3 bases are TGTGCCAGCACCCCGGGACAGGGGAATGAAAAACTGTTTTTT. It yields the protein CASTPGQGNEKLFF.